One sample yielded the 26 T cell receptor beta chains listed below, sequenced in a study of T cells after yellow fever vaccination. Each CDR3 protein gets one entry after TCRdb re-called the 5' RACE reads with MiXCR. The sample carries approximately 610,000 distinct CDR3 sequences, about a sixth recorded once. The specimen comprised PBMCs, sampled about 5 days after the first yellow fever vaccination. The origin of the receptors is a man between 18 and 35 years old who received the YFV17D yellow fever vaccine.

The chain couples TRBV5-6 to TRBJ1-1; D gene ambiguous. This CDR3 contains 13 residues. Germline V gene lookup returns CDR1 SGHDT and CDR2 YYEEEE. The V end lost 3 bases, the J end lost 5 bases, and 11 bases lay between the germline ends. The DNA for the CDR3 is TGTGCCAGCAGCTCTGACACCATTACTGAAGCTTTCTTT. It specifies CASSSDTITEAFF.

The CDR3 nucleotides read TGTGCCAGTAGTATAGGGGCCGGGACAGGTCCTTACGAGCAGTACTTC. Translating gives CASSIGAGTGPYEQYF. The chain combines TRBV19 with TRBJ2-7; 8 nucleotides agree with TRBD1. CDR1 is LNHDA, CDR2 SQIVND, per germline (reference sequence). The CDR3 consists of 16 residues. The trim removed 1 base at V and 4 bases at J, leaving 9 bases unmatched.

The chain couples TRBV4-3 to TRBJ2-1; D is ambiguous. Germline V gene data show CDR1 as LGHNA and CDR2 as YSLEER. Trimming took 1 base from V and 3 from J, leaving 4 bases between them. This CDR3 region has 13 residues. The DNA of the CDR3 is TGCGCCAGCAGCCAAGGGTACTACAATGAGCAGTTCTTC. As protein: CASSQGYYNEQFF.

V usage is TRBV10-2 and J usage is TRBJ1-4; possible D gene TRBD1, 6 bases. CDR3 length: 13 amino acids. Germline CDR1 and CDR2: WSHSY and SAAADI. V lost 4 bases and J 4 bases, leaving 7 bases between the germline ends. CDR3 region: CASSGTVNEKLFF. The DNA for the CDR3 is TGCGCCAGCAGTGGGACAGTTAATGAAAAACTGTTTTTT.

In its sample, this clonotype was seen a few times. CDR3 nucleotide sequence: TGTGCCAGCACTCCGACCGCACATAATTCACCCCTCCACTTT. Amino acid sequence: CASTPTAHNSPLHF. The chain joins TRBV12-3 or TRBV12-4 to TRBJ1-6; D unresolved. Trimming removed 7 bases from V and 5 bases from J, with 12 bases in between. The CDR3 sequence is 14 residues long.

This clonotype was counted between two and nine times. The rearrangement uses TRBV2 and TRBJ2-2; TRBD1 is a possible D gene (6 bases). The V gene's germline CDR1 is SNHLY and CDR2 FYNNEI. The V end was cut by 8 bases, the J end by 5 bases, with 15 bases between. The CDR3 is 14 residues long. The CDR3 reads CASSTSGETGELFF. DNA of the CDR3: TGTGCCAGCTCAACTTCAGGGGAGACCGGGGAGCTGTTTTTT.

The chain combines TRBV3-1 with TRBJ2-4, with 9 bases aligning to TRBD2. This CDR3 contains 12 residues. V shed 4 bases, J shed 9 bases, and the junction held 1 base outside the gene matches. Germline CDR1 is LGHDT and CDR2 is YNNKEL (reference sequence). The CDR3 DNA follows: TGTGCCAGCAGCCTAGCGGGGGTCATTCAGTACTTC. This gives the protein CASSLAGVIQYF.

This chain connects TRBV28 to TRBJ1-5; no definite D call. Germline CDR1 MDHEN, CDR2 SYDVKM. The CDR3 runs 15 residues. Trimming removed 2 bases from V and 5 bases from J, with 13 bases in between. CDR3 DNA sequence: TGTGCCAGCAGTTTAATTTCGGACGGCGATCAGCCCCAGCATTTT. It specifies CASSLISDGDQPQHF.

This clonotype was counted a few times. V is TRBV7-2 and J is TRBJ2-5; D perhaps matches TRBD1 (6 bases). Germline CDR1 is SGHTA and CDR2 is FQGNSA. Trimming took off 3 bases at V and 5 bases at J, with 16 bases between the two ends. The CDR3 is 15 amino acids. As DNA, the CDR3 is TGTGCCAGCAGCTTGAGACAGGCGTTACAGGAGACCCAGTACTTC. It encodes CASSLRQALQETQYF.

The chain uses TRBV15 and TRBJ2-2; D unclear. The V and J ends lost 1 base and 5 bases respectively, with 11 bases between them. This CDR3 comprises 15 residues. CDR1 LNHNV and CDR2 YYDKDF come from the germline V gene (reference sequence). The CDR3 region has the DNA TGTGCCACCAGCAGAGTGGCCTGGGAAACCGGGGAGCTGTTTTTT. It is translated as CATSRVAWETGELFF.

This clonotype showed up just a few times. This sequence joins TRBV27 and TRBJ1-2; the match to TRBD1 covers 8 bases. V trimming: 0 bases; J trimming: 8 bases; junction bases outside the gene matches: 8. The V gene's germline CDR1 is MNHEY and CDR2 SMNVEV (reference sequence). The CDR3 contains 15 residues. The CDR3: CASSLSPDRAGGYTF. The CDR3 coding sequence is TGTGCCAGCAGTTTATCCCCGGACAGGGCTGGGGGCTACACCTTC.

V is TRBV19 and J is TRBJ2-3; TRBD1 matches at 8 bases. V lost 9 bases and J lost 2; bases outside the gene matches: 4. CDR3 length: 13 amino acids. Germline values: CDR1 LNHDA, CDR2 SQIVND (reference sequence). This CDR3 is CASDRGNTDTQYF. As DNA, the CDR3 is TGTGCCAGCGACAGGGGTAACACAGATACGCAGTATTTT.

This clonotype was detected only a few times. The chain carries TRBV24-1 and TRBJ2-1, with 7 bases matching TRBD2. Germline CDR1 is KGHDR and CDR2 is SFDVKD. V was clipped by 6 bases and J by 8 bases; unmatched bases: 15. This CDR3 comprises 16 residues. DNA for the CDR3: TGTGCCACCAGTCAAAGCGGGACGGGACGGGGCGATGAGCAGTTCTTC. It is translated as CATSQSGTGRGDEQFF.

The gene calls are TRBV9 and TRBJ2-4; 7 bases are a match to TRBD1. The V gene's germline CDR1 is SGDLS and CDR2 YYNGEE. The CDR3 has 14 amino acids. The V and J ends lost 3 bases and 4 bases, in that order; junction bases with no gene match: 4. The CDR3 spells CASSDPGQKNIQYF. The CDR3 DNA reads TGTGCCAGCAGCGACCCGGGACAGAAAAACATTCAGTACTTC.

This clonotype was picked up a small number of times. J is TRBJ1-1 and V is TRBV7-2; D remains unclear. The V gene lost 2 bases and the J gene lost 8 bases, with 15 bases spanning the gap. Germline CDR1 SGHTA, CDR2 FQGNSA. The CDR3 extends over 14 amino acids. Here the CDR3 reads CASSLTVGRREAFF. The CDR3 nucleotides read TGTGCCAGCAGCTTAACGGTCGGACGTCGCGAAGCTTTCTTT.

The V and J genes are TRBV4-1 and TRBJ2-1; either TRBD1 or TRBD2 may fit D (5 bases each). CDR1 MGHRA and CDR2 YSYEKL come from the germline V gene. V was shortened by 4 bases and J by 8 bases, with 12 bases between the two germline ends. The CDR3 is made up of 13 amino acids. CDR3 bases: TGCGCCAGCAGCCCCCTGGGGGTGGATGAGCAGTTCTTC. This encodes CASSPLGVDEQFF.

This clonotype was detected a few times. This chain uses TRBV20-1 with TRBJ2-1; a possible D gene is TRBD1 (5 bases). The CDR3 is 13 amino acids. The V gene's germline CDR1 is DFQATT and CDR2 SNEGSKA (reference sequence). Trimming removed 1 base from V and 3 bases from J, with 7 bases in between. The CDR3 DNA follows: TGCAGTGCTAGAGCGGACATCTACAATGAGCAGTTCTTC. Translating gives CSARADIYNEQFF.

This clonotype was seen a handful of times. This CDR3 is CASTLGAAEQYV. CDR3 in DNA: TGTGCCAGCACCCTAGGGGCGGCCGAGCAGTACGTC. J is TRBJ2-7 and V is TRBV11-2, with a weak D call TRBD1 (5 bases). Trimming cost V 7 bases and J 6 bases, with 13 bases left between them. CDR3 length equals 12 residues. Germline V gives CDR1 SGHAT, CDR2 FQNNGV.

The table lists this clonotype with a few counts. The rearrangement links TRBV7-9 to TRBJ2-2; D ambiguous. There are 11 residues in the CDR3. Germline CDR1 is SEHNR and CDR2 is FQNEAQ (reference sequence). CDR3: CLSTSTGELFF. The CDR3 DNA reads TGTCTCTCAACCAGCACCGGGGAGCTGTTTTTT.

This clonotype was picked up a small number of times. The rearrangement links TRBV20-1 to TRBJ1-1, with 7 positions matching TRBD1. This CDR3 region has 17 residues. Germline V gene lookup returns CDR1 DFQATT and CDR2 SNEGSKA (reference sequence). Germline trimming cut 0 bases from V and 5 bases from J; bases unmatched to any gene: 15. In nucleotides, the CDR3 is TGCAGTGCTAGAGACAGAGGGGGCGTCGGTTTCCGAACTGAAGCTTTCTTT. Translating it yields CSARDRGGVGFRTEAFF.

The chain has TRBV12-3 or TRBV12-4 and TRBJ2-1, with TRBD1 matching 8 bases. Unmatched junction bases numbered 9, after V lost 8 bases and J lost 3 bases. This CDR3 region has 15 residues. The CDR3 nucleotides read TGTGCCAGCCGCCGCGGACAGGGTTTCTACAATGAGCAGTTCTTC. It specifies CASRRGQGFYNEQFF.

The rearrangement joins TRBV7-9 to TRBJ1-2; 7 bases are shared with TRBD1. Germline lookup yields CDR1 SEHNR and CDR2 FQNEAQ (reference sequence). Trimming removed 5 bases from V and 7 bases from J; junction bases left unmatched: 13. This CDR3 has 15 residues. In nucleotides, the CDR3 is TGTGCCAGCAGCACTAGTGGACAGGAAGACCGTGGCTACACCTTC. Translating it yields CASSTSGQEDRGYTF.

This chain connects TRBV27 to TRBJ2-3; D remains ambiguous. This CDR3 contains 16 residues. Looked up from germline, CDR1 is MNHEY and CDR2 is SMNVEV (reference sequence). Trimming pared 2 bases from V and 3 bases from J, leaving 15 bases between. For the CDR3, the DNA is TGTGCCAGCAGTTTACAAATCTTAGGCGGTACAGATACGCAGTATTTT. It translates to CASSLQILGGTDTQYF.

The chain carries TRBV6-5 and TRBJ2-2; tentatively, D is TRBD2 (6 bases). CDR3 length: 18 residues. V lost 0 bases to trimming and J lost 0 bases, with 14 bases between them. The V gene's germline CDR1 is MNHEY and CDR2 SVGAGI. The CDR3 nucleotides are TGTGCCAGCAGTTACTCGAAAGGGAGCGGGTCGAACACCGGGGAGCTGTTTTTT. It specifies CASSYSKGSGSNTGELFF.

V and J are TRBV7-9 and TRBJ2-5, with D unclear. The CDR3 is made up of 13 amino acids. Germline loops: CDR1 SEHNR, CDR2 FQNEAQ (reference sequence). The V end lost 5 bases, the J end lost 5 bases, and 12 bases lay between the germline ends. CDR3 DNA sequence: TGTGCCAGCAGCAACGTGGGCCTCGAGACCCAGTACTTC. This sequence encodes CASSNVGLETQYF.

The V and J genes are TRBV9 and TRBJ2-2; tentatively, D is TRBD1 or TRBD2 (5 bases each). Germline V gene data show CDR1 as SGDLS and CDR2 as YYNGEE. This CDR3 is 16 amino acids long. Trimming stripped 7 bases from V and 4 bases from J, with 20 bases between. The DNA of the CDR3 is TGTGCCAGCCAGAGAGCGATAGGGACCACCACCGGGGAGCTGTTTTTT. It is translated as CASQRAIGTTTGELFF.